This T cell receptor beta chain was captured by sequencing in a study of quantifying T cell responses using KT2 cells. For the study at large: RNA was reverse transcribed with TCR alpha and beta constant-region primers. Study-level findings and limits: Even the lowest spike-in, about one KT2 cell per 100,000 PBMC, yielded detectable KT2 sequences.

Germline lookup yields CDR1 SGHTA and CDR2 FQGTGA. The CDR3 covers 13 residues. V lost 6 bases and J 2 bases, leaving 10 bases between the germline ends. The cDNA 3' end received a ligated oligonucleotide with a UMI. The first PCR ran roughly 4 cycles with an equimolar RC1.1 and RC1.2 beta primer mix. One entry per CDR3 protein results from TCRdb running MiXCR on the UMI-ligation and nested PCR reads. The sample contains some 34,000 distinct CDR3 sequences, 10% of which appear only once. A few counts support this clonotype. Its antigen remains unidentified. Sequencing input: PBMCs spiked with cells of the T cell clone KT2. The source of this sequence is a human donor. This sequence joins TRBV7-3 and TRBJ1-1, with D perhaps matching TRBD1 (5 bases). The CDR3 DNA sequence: TGTGCCAGCAGGTTACAGGAAAACACTGAAGCTTTCTTT. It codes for CASRLQENTEAFF.